One and the same sample provided the 15 T cell receptor beta chains below, sequenced in a study of shared clonotypes between healthy human individuals. The method was immunoSEQ multiplex PCR; TCRdb's version includes in-frame clones alone and lacks a portion of them. The data hold 950,000 to 1,300,000 clones, with about 75% observed a single time. Sequencing was carried out using memory CD4+ T cells sorted from blood. Indicated subset: CD45RA-negative fraction. Receptors were obtained from a man younger than 35 in good health.

This clone came up many times. The chain joins TRBV5-4 to TRBJ2-1; D is unclear. Germline V gene sequence: CDR1 SGHNT, CDR2 YYREEE (reference sequence). CDR3 length equals 13 residues. V shed 4 bases and J shed 8 bases, with 13 bases lying between them. Here the CDR3 DNA reads TGTGCCAGCAGCGTTTCCCAGGATGATGAGCAGTTCTTC. Its protein is CASSVSQDDEQFF.

A remark on this clone: One junction end disagrees with the germline gene, perhaps due to a read error. Within the sample, other DNA sequences also encode this same CDR3. For the CDR3, the DNA is TGTGCCAGCAGGTTAGCGGGAGGGTCCTACAATGAGCAGTTCTTC. It is translated as CASRLAGGSYNEQFF. This sequence joins TRBV7-2 and TRBJ2-1; 11 bases are shared with TRBD2. The CDR3 is 15 amino acids. CDR1 is SGHTA, CDR2 FQGNSA, per germline.

CDR3 region: CASFGRDKVTGELFF. The CDR3 bases are TGTGCCAGCTTCGGCAGGGACAAAGTCACCGGGGAGCTGTTTTTT. The chain employs TRBV11-2 and TRBJ2-2; D is possibly TRBD1 (6 bases). The V end was cut by 8 bases, the J end by 4 bases, with 17 bases between. Germline assignment: CDR1 SGHAT and CDR2 FQNNGV. CDR3 length equals 15 residues.

The chain combines TRBV30 with TRBJ1-6, with 7 bases identical to TRBD1. With 7 bases clipped from V and 0 bases from J, the junction kept 3 bases outside the gene matches. The CDR3 totals 14 residues. Germline CDR1 GTSNPN, CDR2 SVGIG (reference sequence). CDR3: CAYQGGSYNSPLHF. The CDR3 DNA sequence: TGTGCCTACCAGGGGGGCTCCTATAATTCACCCCTCCACTTT.

The chain is built from TRBV20-1 and TRBJ2-5, with 10 bases fitting TRBD2. The trim removed 7 bases at V and 9 bases at J, leaving 5 bases unmatched. CDR3 length: 11 residues. Germline CDR1 reads DFQATT; CDR2 reads SNEGSKA (reference sequence). The chain's CDR3 is CSESSGGSQYF. The CDR3 DNA sequence: TGCAGTGAATCTAGCGGGGGTTCCCAGTACTTC.

The chain links TRBV18 to TRBJ1-3; a weak D match, TRBD1 (6 bases). Trimming shortened V by 3 bases and J by 0 bases, and 9 bases separated the two germline ends. CDR3 size: 15 residues. Germline assignment: CDR1 KGHSH and CDR2 LQKENI. The CDR3 DNA reads TGTGCCAGCTCACCCCAACAGGGCTCTGGAAACACCATATATTTT. This encodes CASSPQQGSGNTIYF.

The table lists this clone with a few counts. At one end, the junction sequence differs from germline, possibly due to a read error. The chain uses TRBV2 and TRBJ2-3; 8 bases are shared with TRBD2. Germline lookup yields CDR1 SNHLY and CDR2 FYNNEI. The CDR3 loop spans 11 amino acids. CDR3 in DNA: TGTGCCAGCAGTGAACTGCGGGAGGCGGATTTT. This encodes CASSELREADF.

J is TRBJ1-5 and V is TRBV11-2; maybe TRBD1 (5 bases). Trimming removed 0 bases from V and 2 bases from J, with 14 bases in between. CDR3 length: 17 amino acids. Germline V gives CDR1 SGHAT, CDR2 FQNNGV. In nucleotides, the CDR3 is TGTGCCAGCAGCTTAGAGGAGGGGCAGGGTGGCAATCAGCCCCAGCATTTT. This sequence encodes CASSLEEGQGGNQPQHF. The whole variable domain, remainder taken from reference TRBV11-2 and TRBJ1-5, is EAGVAQSPRYKIIEKRQSVAFWCNPISGHATLYWYQQILGQGPKLLIQFQNNGVVDDSQLPKDRFSAERLKGVDSTLKIQPAKLEDSAVYLCASSLEEGQGGNQPQHFGDGTRLSIL.

The rearrangement uses TRBV5-1 and TRBJ1-1, with D hard to call. Germline CDR1 is SGHRS and CDR2 is YFSETQ. Deletions cut 1 base from V and 2 bases from J, with 9 bases between. CDR3 length: 14 amino acids. CDR3 in DNA: TGCGCCAGCAGCTTGAAGACGGGTAACACTGAAGCTTTCTTT. Translated: CASSLKTGNTEAFF.

J is TRBJ2-5 and V is TRBV12-5, with 14 bases aligning to TRBD2. CDR3 length: 18 residues. Unmatched junction bases numbered 9, after V lost 0 bases and J lost 6 bases. Germline lookup yields CDR1 LGHNT and CDR2 FRNRAP. The CDR3 sequence: CASGLVHPGLAGGQTQYF. The CDR3 DNA sequence: TGTGCTAGTGGTTTGGTACACCCCGGACTAGCGGGAGGACAGACCCAGTACTTC. The variable domain in full, with the rest retrieved from reference TRBV12-5 and TRBJ2-5, is DARVTQTPRHKVTEMGQEVTMRCQPILGHNTVFWYRQTMMQGLELLAYFRNRAPLDDSGMPKDRFSAEMPDATLATLKIQPSEPRDSAVYFCASGLVHPGLAGGQTQYFGPGTRLLVL.

The V call is TRBV7-9, the J call TRBJ2-7, with TRBD1 as a possible D gene (6 bases). The V gene's germline CDR1 is SEHNR and CDR2 FQNEAQ (reference sequence). V shed 6 bases and J shed 3 bases, with 9 bases lying between them. The CDR3 runs 12 residues. CDR3 coding DNA: TGTGCCAGCAGTAAACAGGGCTACGAGCAGTACTTC. Translation: CASSKQGYEQYF.

This rearrangement joins TRBV2 to TRBJ1-5; no reliable D call. The V and J ends lost 4 bases and 2 bases respectively, with 15 bases between them. CDR1 and CDR2 from the germline V gene are SNHLY and FYNNEI. This CDR3 spans 16 amino acids. The CDR3 protein is CASSADTLWGNQPQHF. DNA of the CDR3: TGTGCCAGCAGTGCAGACACCCTATGGGGCAATCAGCCCCAGCATTTT.

The chain combines TRBV28 with TRBJ1-1, with D perhaps matching TRBD1 (5 bases). From germline, CDR1 is MDHEN and CDR2 SYDVKM. CDR3 length: 14 residues. With 4 bases removed from V and 6 bases from J, the gap between germline ends came to 15 bases. The CDR3 is CASSYDTRGSEAFF. CDR3 bases: TGTGCCAGCAGTTACGACACCCGGGGCTCTGAAGCTTTCTTT.

The V gene is TRBV9, the J gene TRBJ2-3; 14 bases agree with TRBD2. V gave up 4 bases and J gave up 5 bases; unmatched junction bases: 9. This CDR3 has 17 residues. CDR1 is SGDLS and CDR2 is YYNGEE in the germline V gene. The CDR3 coding sequence is TGTGCCAGCAGCCCCAGGACTAGCGGGAGGTCTGTAGATACGCAGTATTTT. This codes for CASSPRTSGRSVDTQYF.

This clone has a single count. The chain recombines TRBV5-1 with TRBJ1-1; the D is unclear. This CDR3 comprises 13 residues. Trimming cost V 0 bases and J 10 bases, with 13 bases left between them. Germline CDR1 is SGHRS and CDR2 is YFSETQ. CDR3 region: CASSLESLGLAFF. DNA for the CDR3: TGCGCCAGCAGCTTGGAAAGCCTTGGGTTAGCTTTCTTT. The whole variable domain, remainder taken from reference TRBV5-1 and TRBJ1-1, is KAGVTQTPRYLIKTRGQQVTLSCSPISGHRSVSWYQQTPGQGLQFLFEYFSETQRNKGNFPGRFSGRQFSNSRSEMNVSTLELGDSALYLCASSLESLGLAFFGQGTRLTVV.